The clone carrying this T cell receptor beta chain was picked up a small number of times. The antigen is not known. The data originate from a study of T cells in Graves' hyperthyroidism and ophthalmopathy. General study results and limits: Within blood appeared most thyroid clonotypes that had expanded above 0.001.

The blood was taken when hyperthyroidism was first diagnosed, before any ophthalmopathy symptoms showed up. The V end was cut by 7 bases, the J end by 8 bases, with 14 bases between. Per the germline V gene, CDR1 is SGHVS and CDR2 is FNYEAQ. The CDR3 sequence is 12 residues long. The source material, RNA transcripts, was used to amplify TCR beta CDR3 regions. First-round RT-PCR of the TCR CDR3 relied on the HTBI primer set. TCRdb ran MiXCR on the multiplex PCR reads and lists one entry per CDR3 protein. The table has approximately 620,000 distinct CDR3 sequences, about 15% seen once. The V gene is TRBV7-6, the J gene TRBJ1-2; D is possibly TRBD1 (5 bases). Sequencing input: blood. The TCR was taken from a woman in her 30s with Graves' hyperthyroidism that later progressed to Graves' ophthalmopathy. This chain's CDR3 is CASNSQGGGYTF. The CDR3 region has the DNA TGTGCCAGCAACTCCCAGGGAGGGGGCTACACCTTC.